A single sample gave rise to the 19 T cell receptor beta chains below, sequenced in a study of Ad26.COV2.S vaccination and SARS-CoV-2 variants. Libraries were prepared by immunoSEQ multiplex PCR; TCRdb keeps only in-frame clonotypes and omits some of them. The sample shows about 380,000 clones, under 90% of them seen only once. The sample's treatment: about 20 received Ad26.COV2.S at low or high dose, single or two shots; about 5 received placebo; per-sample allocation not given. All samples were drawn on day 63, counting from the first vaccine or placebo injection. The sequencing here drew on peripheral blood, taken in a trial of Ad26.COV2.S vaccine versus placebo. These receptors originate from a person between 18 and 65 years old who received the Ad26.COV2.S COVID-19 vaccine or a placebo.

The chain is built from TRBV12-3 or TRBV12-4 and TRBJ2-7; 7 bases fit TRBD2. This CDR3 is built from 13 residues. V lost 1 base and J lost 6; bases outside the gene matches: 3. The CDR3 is CASSLGGGTEQYF. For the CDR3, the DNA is TGTGCCAGCAGTTTAGGGGGGGGGACCGAGCAGTACTTC.

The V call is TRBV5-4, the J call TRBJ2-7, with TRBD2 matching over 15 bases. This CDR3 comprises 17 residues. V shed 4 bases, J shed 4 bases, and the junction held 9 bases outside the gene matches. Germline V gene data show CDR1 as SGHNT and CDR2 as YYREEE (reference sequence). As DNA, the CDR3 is TGTGCCAGCAGCCGTGGACTAGCGGGAGGGCGGGATTACGAGCAGTACTTC. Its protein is CASSRGLAGGRDYEQYF.

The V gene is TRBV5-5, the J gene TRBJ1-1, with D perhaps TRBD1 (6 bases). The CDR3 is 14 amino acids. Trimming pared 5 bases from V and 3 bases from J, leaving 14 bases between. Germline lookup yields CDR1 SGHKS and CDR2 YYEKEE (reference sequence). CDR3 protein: CASSSQGIYTEAFF. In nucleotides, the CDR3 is TGTGCCAGCAGTTCCCAGGGGATATACACTGAAGCTTTCTTT.

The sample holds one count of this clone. Here the CDR3 reads CASSLFTGGFHEQYF. The CDR3 nucleotides are TGTGCCAGCAGCTTATTTACAGGGGGCTTCCACGAGCAGTACTTC. The chain couples TRBV7-9 to TRBJ2-7; 9 nucleotides match TRBD1. The germline CDR1 and CDR2 sequences are SEHNR and FQNEAQ (reference sequence). Trimming cost V 2 bases and J 5 bases; bases outside gene matches: 7. The CDR3 runs 15 residues.

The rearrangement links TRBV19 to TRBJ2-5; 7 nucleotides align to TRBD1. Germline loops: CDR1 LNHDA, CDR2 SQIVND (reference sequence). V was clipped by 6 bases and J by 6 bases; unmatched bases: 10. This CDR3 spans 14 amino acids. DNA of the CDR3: TGTGCCAGTAGACAGGGGCCGGGTTATCAGACCCAGTACTTC. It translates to CASRQGPGYQTQYF. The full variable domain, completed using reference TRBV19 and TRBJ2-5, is DGGITQSPKYLFRKEGQNVTLSCEQNLNHDAMYWYRQDPGQGLRLIYYSQIVNDFQKGDIAEGYSVSREKKESFPLTVTSAQKNPTAFYLCASRQGPGYQTQYFGPGTRLLVL.

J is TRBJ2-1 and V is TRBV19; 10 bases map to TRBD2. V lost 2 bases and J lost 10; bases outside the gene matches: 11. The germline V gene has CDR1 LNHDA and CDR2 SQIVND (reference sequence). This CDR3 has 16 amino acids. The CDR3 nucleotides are TGTGCCAGTAGTATAAGCAGCCTAGCGGGAGAGGTGGAGCAGTTCTTC. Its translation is CASSISSLAGEVEQFF.

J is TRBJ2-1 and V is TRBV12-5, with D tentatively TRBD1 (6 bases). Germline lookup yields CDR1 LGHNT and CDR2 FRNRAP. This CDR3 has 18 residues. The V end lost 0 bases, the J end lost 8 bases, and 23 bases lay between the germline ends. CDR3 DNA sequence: TGTGCTAGTGGTTTGGTACTTGACGGGACACCTTTCCCGGATGAGCAGTTCTTC. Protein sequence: CASGLVLDGTPFPDEQFF.

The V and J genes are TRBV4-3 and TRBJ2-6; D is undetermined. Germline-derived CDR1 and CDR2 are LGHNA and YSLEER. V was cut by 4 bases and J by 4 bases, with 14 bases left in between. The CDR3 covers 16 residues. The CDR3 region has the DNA TGCGCCAGCAGCCGGTCCGAATTAGCCGGGGCCAACGTCCTGACTTTC. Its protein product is CASSRSELAGANVLTF.

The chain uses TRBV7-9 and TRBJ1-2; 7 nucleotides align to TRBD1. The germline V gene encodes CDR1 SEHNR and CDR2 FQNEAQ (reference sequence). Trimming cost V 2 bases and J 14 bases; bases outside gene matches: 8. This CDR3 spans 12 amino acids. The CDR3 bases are TGTGCCAGCAGCTTAAACAGGGGAAGGGATACCTTC. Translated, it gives CASSLNRGRDTF.

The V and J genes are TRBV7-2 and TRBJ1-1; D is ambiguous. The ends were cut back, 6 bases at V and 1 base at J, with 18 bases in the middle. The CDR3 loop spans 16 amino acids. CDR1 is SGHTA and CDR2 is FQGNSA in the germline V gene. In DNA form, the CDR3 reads TGTGCCAGCAGACCTAGGCCAGAGGTCGGGAACACTGAAGCTTTCTTT. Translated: CASRPRPEVGNTEAFF.

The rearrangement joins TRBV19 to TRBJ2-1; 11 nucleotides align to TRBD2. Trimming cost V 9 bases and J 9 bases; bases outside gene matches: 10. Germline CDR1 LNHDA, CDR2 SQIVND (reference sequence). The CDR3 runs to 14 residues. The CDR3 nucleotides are TGTGCCAGCAGAACTAGCGGGGGAATTGGTGAGCAGTTCTTC. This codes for CASRTSGGIGEQFF.

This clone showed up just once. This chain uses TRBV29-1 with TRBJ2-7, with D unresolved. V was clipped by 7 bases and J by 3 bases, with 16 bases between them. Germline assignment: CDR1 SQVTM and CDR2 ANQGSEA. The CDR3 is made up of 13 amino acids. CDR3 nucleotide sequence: TGCAGCGCCGCTGCTAACTCCTTCTACGAGCAGTACTTC. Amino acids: CSAAANSFYEQYF.

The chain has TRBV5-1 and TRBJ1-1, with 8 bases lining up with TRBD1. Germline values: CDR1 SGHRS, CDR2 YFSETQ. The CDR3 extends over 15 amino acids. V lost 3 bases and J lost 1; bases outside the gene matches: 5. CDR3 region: CASSSSGGGNTEAFF. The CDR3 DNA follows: TGCGCCAGCAGCTCATCAGGGGGCGGGAACACTGAAGCTTTCTTT.

As DNA, the CDR3 is TGCGCCAGCAGCCAAGCTACTCCAAGCACAGATACGCAGTATTTT. Its translation is CASSQATPSTDTQYF. The rearrangement links TRBV4-1 to TRBJ2-3; D is unclear. Germline CDR1 MGHRA, CDR2 YSYEKL. V gave up 1 base and J gave up 0 bases, with 8 bases separating them. The CDR3 sequence is 15 residues long.

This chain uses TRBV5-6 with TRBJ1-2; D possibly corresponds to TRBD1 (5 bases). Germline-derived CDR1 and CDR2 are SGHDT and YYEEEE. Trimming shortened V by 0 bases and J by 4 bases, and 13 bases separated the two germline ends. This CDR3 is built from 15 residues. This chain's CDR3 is CASSLVGAAGYGYTF. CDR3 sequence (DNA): TGTGCCAGCAGCTTGGTAGGGGCGGCGGGCTATGGCTACACCTTC.

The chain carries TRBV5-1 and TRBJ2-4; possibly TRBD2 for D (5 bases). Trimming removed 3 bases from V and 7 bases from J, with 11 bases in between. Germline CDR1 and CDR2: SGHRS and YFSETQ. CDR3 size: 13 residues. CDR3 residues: CASSYSSGNIQYF. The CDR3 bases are TGCGCCAGCAGCTATTCGTCGGGGAACATTCAGTACTTC.

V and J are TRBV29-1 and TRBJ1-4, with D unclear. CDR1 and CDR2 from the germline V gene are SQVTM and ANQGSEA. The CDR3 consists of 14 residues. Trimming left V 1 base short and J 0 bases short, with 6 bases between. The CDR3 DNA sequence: TGCAGCGTTGAAGGGGTCGCAACTAATGAAAAACTGTTTTTT. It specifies CSVEGVATNEKLFF.

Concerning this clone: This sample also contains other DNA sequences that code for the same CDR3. CDR3 amino acids: CASSLYNEQFF. CDR3 sequence (DNA): TGCGCCAGCAGCCTGTACAATGAGCAGTTCTTC. The J gene is TRBJ2-1, the V gene TRBV5-1, with D hard to call. The length of the CDR3 is 11 residues. Trimming took 4 bases from V and 4 from J, leaving 3 bases between them. Per the germline V gene, CDR1 is SGHRS and CDR2 is YFSETQ.

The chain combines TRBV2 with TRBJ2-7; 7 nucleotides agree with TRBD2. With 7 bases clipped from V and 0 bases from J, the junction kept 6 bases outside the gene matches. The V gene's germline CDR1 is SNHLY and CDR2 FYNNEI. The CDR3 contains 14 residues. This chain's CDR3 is CASKGRGSSYEQYF. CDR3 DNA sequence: TGTGCCAGCAAAGGGCGGGGGAGCTCCTACGAGCAGTACTTC. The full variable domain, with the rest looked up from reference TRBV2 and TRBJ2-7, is EPEVTQTPSHQVTQMGQEVILRCVPISNHLYFYWYRQILGQKVEFLVSFYNNEISEKSEIFDDQFSVERPDGSNFTLKIRSTKLEDSAMYFCASKGRGSSYEQYFGPGTRLTVT.